This entry lists 20 T cell receptor beta chains sequenced from one sample in a study of beta chain features in type 1 diabetes. As every portion of the isolated RNA was reverse transcribed, the sequencing read expressed TCRB transcripts. TCRdb's copy holds only in-frame clones and misses some; the assay was immunoSEQ multiplex PCR. This sample yields fewer than 650,000 clones, of which roughly a sixth are seen a single time; around 0.095% belongs to the top ten. The sample comprised naive CD4+ T cells from blood. These receptors were obtained from a young man in good health.

J is TRBJ2-4 and V is TRBV5-1; D unresolved. This CDR3 is built from 17 residues. V shed 0 bases and J shed 0 bases, with 13 bases lying between them. Looked up from germline, CDR1 is SGHRS and CDR2 is YFSETQ. As DNA, the CDR3 is TGCGCCAGCAGCTTGGATCCGGCTTTTAGAGCCAAAAACATTCAGTACTTC. Its translation: CASSLDPAFRAKNIQYF.

This clone has a handful of counts. The chain joins TRBV5-4 to TRBJ2-3, with a weak D call TRBD1 (6 bases). Germline V gene lookup returns CDR1 SGHNT and CDR2 YYREEE (reference sequence). This CDR3 spans 15 amino acids. V lost 3 bases, J lost 2 bases, and 13 bases lay in between. CDR3 region: CASSSQQGPTDTQYF. In DNA form, the CDR3 reads TGTGCCAGCAGCTCTCAACAGGGACCCACAGATACGCAGTATTTT.

This clone was counted between two and nine times. The gene calls are TRBV7-3 and TRBJ2-3; TRBD1 aligns across 7 bases. Per germline, CDR1 SGHTA and CDR2 FQGTGA. CDR3 length equals 15 residues. V gave up 5 bases and J gave up 0 bases; unmatched junction bases: 5. The DNA for the CDR3 is TGTGCCAGCAGCCCGGCAGGGGGTAGCACAGATACGCAGTATTTT. It encodes CASSPAGGSTDTQYF.

This clone appeared a few times. The genes are TRBV25-1 and TRBJ1-2; the match to TRBD1 covers 9 bases. The ends lost 1 base at V and 3 bases at J; junction bases unmatched: 3. The germline gives CDR1 MGHDK, CDR2 SYGVNS. The CDR3 is 15 amino acids. In DNA form, the CDR3 reads TGTGCCAGCAGTGAATTGGACAGGGGCTACTATGGCTACACCTTC. It codes for CASSELDRGYYGYTF.

This chain connects TRBV5-6 to TRBJ2-1; D is unclear. Between the trimmed V and J ends, which lost 2 bases and 9 bases, there was a span of 6 bases. The CDR3 totals 11 residues. Germline V lookup: CDR1 SGHDT, CDR2 YYEEEE. The CDR3 region is CASSLAGEQFF. The DNA for the CDR3 is TGTGCCAGCAGCTTAGCCGGTGAGCAGTTCTTC.

The chain combines TRBV10-2 with TRBJ1-1, with no clear D. CDR1 and CDR2 (germline): WSHSY, SAAADI. V gave up 2 bases and J gave up 3 bases, with 7 bases separating them. This CDR3 region has 13 residues. CDR3 protein: CASSEMGYTEAFF. DNA for the CDR3: TGCGCCAGCAGTGAGATGGGGTACACTGAAGCTTTCTTT.

In this sample, this clone turned up many times. The chain is built from TRBV10-3 and TRBJ2-6, with 9 nucleotides matching TRBD1. V dropped 9 bases and J dropped 2; count of bases not matched to a gene: 11. CDR1 and CDR2 from the germline V gene are ENHRY and SYGVKD. The CDR3 consists of 17 residues. CDR3 in DNA: TGTGCCATTACCCGGGACAGGGTCACGCCTGGGGCCAACGTCCTGACTTTC. Amino acid sequence: CAITRDRVTPGANVLTF.

The V call is TRBV7-2, the J call TRBJ1-6; 7 bases line up with TRBD1. From germline, CDR1 is SGHTA and CDR2 FQGNSA. There are 15 residues in the CDR3. The J segment lost 5 bases and the V segment lost 5 bases, leaving 6 bases of the junction unmatched. In DNA, the CDR3 is TGTGCCAGCAGCACGACAGGGCTCCATAATTCACCCCTCCACTTT. Amino acids: CASSTTGLHNSPLHF.

This clone has just a few counts. V is TRBV7-9 and J is TRBJ2-3; possible D gene TRBD2, 6 bases. The CDR3 loop spans 14 amino acids. Trimming shortened V by 9 bases and J by 2 bases, and 15 bases separated the two germline ends. Per the germline V gene, CDR1 is SEHNR and CDR2 is FQNEAQ (reference sequence). In nucleotides, the CDR3 is TGTGCCAGGACGGGGCTAGCGAACACAGATACGCAGTATTTT. Amino acids: CARTGLANTDTQYF. Complete variable domain (other parts from reference TRBV7-9 and TRBJ2-3): DTGVSQNPRHKITKRGQNVTFRCDPISEHNRLYWYRQTLGQGPEFLTYFQNEAQLEKSRLLSDRFSAERPKGSFSTLEIQRTEQGDSAMYLCARTGLANTDTQYFGPGTRLTVL.

The chain carries TRBV14 and TRBJ1-1; 7 bases are a match to TRBD1. CDR1 is SGHDN, CDR2 FVKESK, per germline. The CDR3 covers 13 residues. The V gene end was trimmed by 2 bases and the J gene end by 12 bases; junction bases not matched to a gene: 9. The CDR3 DNA reads as TGTGCCAGCAGCCAAACAAAGACAGGGAGGTCTTTCTTT. Protein: CASSQTKTGRSFF.

This clone was seen only a few times. This chain's CDR3 is CASRKTGIYEQYF. The CDR3 DNA sequence: TGTGCCAGCAGAAAGACAGGGATCTACGAGCAGTACTTC. The chain employs TRBV6-1 and TRBJ2-7, with 7 bases lining up with TRBD1. The CDR3 spans 13 residues. Germline V gives CDR1 MNHNS, CDR2 SASEGT. V lost 6 bases to trimming and J lost 3 bases; unmatched junction nucleotides: 5.

This clone has a handful of counts. The chain combines TRBV7-2 with TRBJ2-5, with a tentative D call TRBD1 (6 bases). Trimming left V 5 bases short and J 1 base short, with 14 bases between. This CDR3 is 15 amino acids long. Germline lookup yields CDR1 SGHTA and CDR2 FQGNSA. CDR3 amino acids: CASSAAPGAQETQYF. DNA of the CDR3: TGTGCCAGCAGCGCCGCCCCAGGGGCCCAAGAGACCCAGTACTTC. The full variable domain, with the rest looked up from reference TRBV7-2 and TRBJ2-5, is GAGVSQSPSNKVTEKGKDVELRCDPISGHTALYWYRQSLGQGLEFLIYFQGNSAPDKSGLPSDRFSAERTGGSVSTLTIQRTQQEDSAVYLCASSAAPGAQETQYFGPGTRLLVL.

The chain joins TRBV28 to TRBJ2-6, with 10 bases lining up with TRBD1. V gave up 2 bases and J gave up 0 bases; unmatched junction bases: 4. This CDR3 region has 18 residues. Germline V lookup: CDR1 MDHEN, CDR2 SYDVKM. The CDR3 loop is CASSLGGQGPSGANVLTF. The DNA of the CDR3 is TGTGCCAGCAGTTTAGGGGGACAGGGGCCCTCTGGGGCCAACGTCCTGACTTTC.

This clone was seen only a few times. V gene TRBV23-1 combines with J gene TRBJ2-5; 8 positions agree with TRBD2. TRBV23-1 is known as an ORF, though its function is uncertain. Losses at the gene ends were 0 bases for V and 3 bases for J; bases not matched to a gene: 12. This CDR3 comprises 18 residues. CDR3 residues: CASSQSLKAGEKKETQYF. The DNA for the CDR3 is TGCGCCAGCAGTCAATCCCTAAAAGCGGGGGAGAAGAAAGAGACCCAGTACTTC.

This clone was counted a few times. The CDR3 nucleotides read TGTGCCAGCTCCCAGACACAGGGATCCTACGAGCAGTACTTC. It codes for CASSQTQGSYEQYF. V and J are TRBV18 and TRBJ2-7; tentative D call: TRBD1 (6 bases). The length of the CDR3 is 14 residues. The germline CDR1 and CDR2 sequences are KGHSH and LQKENI. Between the trimmed V and J ends, which lost 6 bases and 1 base, there was a span of 13 bases. The full variable domain, completed using reference TRBV18 and TRBJ2-7, is NAGVMQNPRHLVRRRGQEARLRCSPMKGHSHVYWYRQLPEEGLKFMVYLQKENIIDESGMPKERFSAEFPKEGPSILRIQQVVRGDSAAYFCASSQTQGSYEQYFGPGTRLTVT.

This clone has more than one count but fewer than ten. The CDR3 nucleotides are TGTGCCTGGAGCGTCAGGGGGGGACAAGAGACCCAGTACTTC. Its protein product is CAWSVRGGQETQYF. The chain uses TRBV30 and TRBJ2-5; the D call may be TRBD1 or TRBD2 (7 bases each). The length of the CDR3 is 14 residues. Per the germline V gene, CDR1 is GTSNPN and CDR2 is SVGIG (reference sequence). The V and J ends lost 3 bases and 2 bases respectively, with 13 bases between them. Based on the CDR3 plus reference TRBV30 and TRBJ2-5, the full variable domain is SQTIHQWPATLVQPVGSPLSLECTVEGTSNPNLYWYRQAAGRGLQLLFYSVGIGQISSEVPQNLSASRPQDRQFILSSKKLLLSDSGFYLCAWSVRGGQETQYFGPGTRLLVL.

This clone was seen a handful of times. The V and J genes are TRBV5-4 and TRBJ1-5, with D uncertain. Germline assignment: CDR1 SGHNT and CDR2 YYREEE (reference sequence). V lost 2 bases and J lost 3, with 9 bases in between. The length of the CDR3 is 14 residues. In nucleotides, the CDR3 is TGTGCCAGCAGCTTCGGCACAGTCAATCAGCCCCAGCATTTT. The encoded protein is CASSFGTVNQPQHF.

The CDR3 region has the DNA TGCAGCGTTGGTAGCCGGAGCACTAGCACAGATACGCAGTATTTT. Protein: CSVGSRSTSTDTQYF. This chain uses TRBV29-1 with TRBJ2-3; D is uncertain. The germline V gene encodes CDR1 SQVTM and CDR2 ANQGSEA. CDR3 length: 15 amino acids. V lost 4 bases, J lost 0 bases, and 14 bases lay in between.

The chain uses TRBV21-1 and TRBJ2-7; TRBD1 is the table's D call, not checked against the DNA. TRBV21-1 is a pseudogene segment. The CDR3 loop spans 14 amino acids. CDR3 coding DNA: TGTGCCAGCACTAGTGGACAGGGGGCGCGTGAGCAGTACTTC. It encodes CASTSGQGAREQYF.

The chain carries TRBV14 and TRBJ2-2; D not certain. The germline gives CDR1 SGHDN, CDR2 FVKESK. The CDR3 is made up of 14 amino acids. Deletions cut 4 bases from V and 1 base from J, with 7 bases between. CDR3 nucleotides: TGTGCCAGCAGCCGCGCCTTGAACACCGGGGAGCTGTTTTTT. This codes for CASSRALNTGELFF. The full variable domain, completed using reference TRBV14 and TRBJ2-2, is EAGVTQFPSHSVIEKGQTVTLRCDPISGHDNLYWYRRVMGKEIKFLLHFVKESKQDESGMPNNRFLAERTGGTYSTLKVQPAELEDSGVYFCASSRALNTGELFFGEGSRLTVL.